This is a list of T cell receptor beta chains from one sample in a study of T cell repertoires in cytomegalovirus infection. Each CDR3 protein is one row after TCRdb ran MiXCR on the reads. Seen here are 150,000 or so distinct CDR3 sequences, roughly 17% observed once, and the top ten hold around a sixth. The material sequenced was CD8+ T cells from PBMCs. Receptors originate from a human donor in good health (CMV status not recorded). Some clones in this sample may be carry-over from other donors' samples. Both conserved end residues are trimmed from each CDR3.

J gene,CDR3 length,V gene,CDR3 protein
TRBJ1-2,13,TRBV6-2/TRBV6-3,ASSPSTGPRYGYT
TRBJ2-2,12,TRBV14,ASRGSGNTGELF
TRBJ2-7,11,TRBV28,ASSLSGSHEQY
TRBJ2-7,11,TRBV12-3/TRBV12-4,ASSYGAGYEQY
TRBJ2-7,11,TRBV11-2,ASSPDRYYEQY
TRBJ2-1,13,TRBV10-2,ASSESRTSGNEQF
TRBJ2-5,11,TRBV11-2,ASSSGTQETQY
TRBJ2-2,11,TRBV7-2,ASSLVVEGELF
TRBJ2-5,13,TRBV28,ATLPRGPRTETQY
TRBJ2-4,14,TRBV28,ASRKGDSLAKNIQY
TRBJ2-7,16,TRBV20-1,SARESSGGAFYSYEQY
TRBJ2-7,14,TRBV10-3,AISGQPDGAYYEQY
TRBJ2-5,12,TRBV28,ASSFLRGMETQY
TRBJ1-3,13,TRBV28,ASSLSAETGNTIY
TRBJ1-1,12,TRBV7-9,ASSATDRGSEAF
TRBJ2-3,17,TRBV7-3,ASSSRTSGGDYSTDTQY